These 10 T cell receptor beta chains share one sample of origin, sequenced in a study of shared clonotypes between healthy human individuals. The assay was immunoSEQ multiplex PCR, and TCRdb's table has in-frame clones only and misses some. This sample has about 490,000 clones, with approximately 80% found just once. The sequenced material came from PBMCs. These receptors originate from a middle-aged woman in good health. Some clones in this sample may be carry-over from other donors' samples.

This clone has more than one count but fewer than ten. The genes are TRBV2 and TRBJ1-5, with D perhaps matching TRBD1 (5 bases). The length of the CDR3 is 15 residues. The germline CDR1 and CDR2 sequences are SNHLY and FYNNEI. V shed 8 bases and J shed 4 bases, with 18 bases lying between them. CDR3 amino acids: CASRGVPGANQPQHF. CDR3 bases: TGTGCCAGCCGGGGGGTACCCGGAGCAAATCAGCCCCAGCATTTT.

The CDR3 DNA reads TGTGCCAGCAGCCGGCAAAGGACCGCGTTCAATGAGCAGTTCTTC. Translating gives CASSRQRTAFNEQFF. The chain recombines TRBV7-2 with TRBJ2-1; no definite D call. The CDR3 totals 15 residues. CDR1 is SGHTA and CDR2 is FQGNSA in the germline V gene. Trimming removed 5 bases from V and 6 bases from J, with 17 bases in between. The full variable domain, its missing parts supplied by reference TRBV7-2 and TRBJ2-1, is GAGVSQSPSNKVTEKGKDVELRCDPISGHTALYWYRQSLGQGLEFLIYFQGNSAPDKSGLPSDRFSAERTGGSVSTLTIQRTQQEDSAVYLCASSRQRTAFNEQFFGPGTRLTVL.

This clone was observed a few times. The chain uses TRBV4-2 and TRBJ1-1; TRBD1 matches 7 bases. Germline-derived CDR1 and CDR2 are LGHNA and YNFKEQ. V lost 1 base, J lost 4 bases, and 6 bases stayed unmatched. The CDR3 is 15 residues long. CDR3 region: CASSQGDSLSTEAFF. The DNA for the CDR3 is TGTGCCAGCAGCCAAGGGGACAGCTTGAGCACTGAAGCTTTCTTT.

For the CDR3, the DNA is TGTGCCAGCAGCTCCGCGGGACATAGCTCCTACGAGCAGTACTTC. It is translated as CASSSAGHSSYEQYF. The V call is TRBV13, the J call TRBJ2-7; D tentatively reads TRBD1 or TRBD2 (6 bases each). The germline gives CDR1 PRHDT, CDR2 FYEKMQ (reference sequence). CDR3 size: 15 residues. V was pared by 4 bases and J by 0 bases, with 13 bases between.

This clone has a single count. The chain is built from TRBV19 and TRBJ2-7; 11 bases are a match to TRBD1. The germline V gene encodes CDR1 LNHDA and CDR2 SQIVND (reference sequence). The CDR3 runs to 14 residues. With V trimmed by 7 bases and J by 4 bases, 6 bases remained unmatched. This CDR3 reads CASNPGTGGYEQYF. The CDR3 DNA is TGTGCCAGTAACCCCGGGACAGGGGGATACGAGCAGTACTTC.

The CDR3 bases are TGTGCCAGCAGGCCACAGGGACGGCGAGATACGCAGTATTTT. It specifies CASRPQGRRDTQYF. The chain carries TRBV28 and TRBJ2-3, with a possible D match to TRBD1 (6 bases). CDR1 is MDHEN, CDR2 SYDVKM, per germline. There are 14 residues in the CDR3. The V end lost 6 bases, the J end lost 5 bases, and 15 bases lay between the germline ends.

The J gene is TRBJ2-7, the V gene TRBV18; 12 bases match TRBD2. The CDR3 contains 16 residues. Trimming cost V 1 base and J 1 base; bases outside gene matches: 2. CDR1 KGHSH and CDR2 LQKENI come from the germline V gene. For the CDR3, the DNA is TGTGCCAGCTCACCACGAGGACTAGCGGGGTCCTACGAGCAGTACTTC. This translates into CASSPRGLAGSYEQYF.

The CDR3 loop is CASSLYRDPTDTQYF. The CDR3 DNA reads as TGTGCCAGCAGCTTGTATAGGGATCCCACAGATACGCAGTATTTT. The rearrangement uses TRBV5-4 and TRBJ2-3; D gene ambiguous. The CDR3 extends over 15 amino acids. The germline CDR1 and CDR2 sequences are SGHNT and YYREEE (reference sequence). Trimming left V 1 base short and J 2 bases short, with 11 bases between. Full variable domain (rest looked up from reference TRBV5-4 and TRBJ2-3): ETGVTQSPTHLIKTRGQQVTLRCSSQSGHNTVSWYQQALGQGPQFIFQYYREEENGRGNFPPRFSGLQFPNYSSELNVNALELDDSALYLCASSLYRDPTDTQYFGPGTRLTVL.

The chain joins TRBV7-9 to TRBJ2-3; 8 nucleotides line up with TRBD2. The germline gives CDR1 SEHNR, CDR2 FQNEAQ (reference sequence). The CDR3 is made up of 14 amino acids. The V segment lost 5 bases and the J segment 5 bases; nucleotides outside the gene matches: 6. The CDR3 here is CASSRAGAVDTQYF. The CDR3 DNA follows: TGTGCCAGCAGCCGAGCGGGAGCGGTAGATACGCAGTATTTT. The full variable domain, in which reference TRBV7-9 and TRBJ2-3 provide the parts outside the CDR3, is DTGVSQNPRHKITKRGQNVTFRCDPISEHNRLYWYRQTLGQGPEFLTYFQNEAQLEKSRLLSDRFSAERPKGSFSTLEIQRTEQGDSAMYLCASSRAGAVDTQYFGPGTRLTVL.

V and J are TRBV6-5 and TRBJ2-6, with a tentative D call TRBD1 (6 bases). CDR3 length: 14 amino acids. Germline V gene data show CDR1 as MNHEY and CDR2 as SVGAGI. Trimming pared 7 bases from V and 3 bases from J, leaving 10 bases between. The CDR3 DNA follows: TGTGCCAGCAAGCAGGGGCTTGGGGCCAACGTCCTGACTTTC. Translated: CASKQGLGANVLTF.